This T cell receptor beta chain was sequenced during a study of CD8+ T cells in alopecia areata. Whole-study findings and limits: Sequence data from scalp samples additionally include resident alphabeta T cells of normal skin.

RNA, once extracted, was reverse transcribed into cDNA for use as the sequencing template. Measured with immunoSEQ multiplex PCR; TCRdb has only the in-frame clones, and not every one. The table has over 90,000 clones, more than 75% seen once. In regard to this clone: Its antigen is not identified.

Treatment meaning: oral pan-JAK inhibitor, 5-10 mg twice daily. Those with alopecia areata gave lesional scalp punch biopsies and peripheral blood. The sequencing here drew on CD8+ T cells sorted from blood, taken between weeks 30 and 35, from a patient treated with tofacitinib. This clonotype was obtained from a human donor with alopecia areata.

CDR3 loop: CAWSARLAASTDTQYF. CDR3 bases: TGTGCCTGGAGTGCACGACTAGCGGCTAGCACAGATACGCAGTATTTT. The gene calls are TRBV30 and TRBJ2-3, with 9 bases aligning to TRBD2. Germline CDR1 reads GTSNPN; CDR2 reads SVGIG (reference sequence). This CDR3 comprises 16 residues. J gave up 0 bases and V 1 base, and 5 bases lay outside the gene matches.